Below are 29 T cell receptor beta chains sequenced from a single sample in a study of blood T cell repertoires in COVID-19. TCRdb keeps only in-frame clones here, not all; method: immunoSEQ multiplex PCR. The profile shows around 500,000 clones, 80% to 90% of them singletons. Sequenced sample: peripheral blood. Every receptor here comes from a human donor in a cohort sampled during active COVID-19.

The chain uses TRBV28 and TRBJ1-4; D is unclear. CDR1 is MDHEN and CDR2 is SYDVKM in the germline V gene. V dropped 5 bases and J dropped 13 bases, with 8 bases sitting between them. The CDR3 loop spans 10 amino acids. The DNA for the CDR3 is TGTGCCAGCAGTGGGCGTGTACTGTTTTTT. This translates into CASSGRVLFF.

This sequence joins TRBV3-1 (or the pseudogene TRBV3-2) and TRBJ1-1, with 8 bases matching TRBD1. The CDR3 covers 12 residues. The V and J ends lost 9 bases and 1 base, in that order; junction bases with no gene match: 1. The germline CDR1 and CDR2 sequences are LGHDT and YNNKEL (reference sequence). The CDR3, as DNA: TGTGCCAGTGGGACAGGGAACACTGAAGCTTTCTTT. Translated: CASGTGNTEAFF.

In its sample, this clone was seen a few times. The chain combines TRBV10-3 with TRBJ1-6, with 8 bases matching TRBD1. This CDR3 is 15 amino acids long. Losses at the gene ends were 6 bases for V and 4 bases for J; bases not matched to a gene: 5. Germline V gives CDR1 ENHRY, CDR2 SYGVKD. CDR3 sequence (DNA): TGTGCCATCAGCCCGGACAGGGATTATAATTCACCCCTCCACTTT. Its protein product is CAISPDRDYNSPLHF.

The chain employs TRBV28 and TRBJ1-5, with 7 bases identical to TRBD1. Germline V lookup: CDR1 MDHEN, CDR2 SYDVKM. The CDR3 is 14 residues long. V dropped 7 bases and J dropped 4; count of bases not matched to a gene: 7. The CDR3 region has the DNA TGTGCCAGCACCGTACAGGGGAGGAATCAGCCCCAGCATTTT. The encoded protein is CASTVQGRNQPQHF. Looking up the rest from reference TRBV28 and TRBJ1-5 gives the full variable domain: DVKVTQSSRYLVKRTGEKVFLECVQDMDHENMFWYRQDPGLGLRLIYFSYDVKMKEKGDIPEGYSVSREKKERFSLILESASTNQTSMYLCASTVQGRNQPQHFGDGTRLSIL.

The rearrangement joins TRBV7-9 to TRBJ1-6; 7 positions match TRBD1. Germline V gives CDR1 SEHNR, CDR2 FQNEAQ (reference sequence). With 8 bases clipped from V and 9 bases from J, the junction kept 4 bases outside the gene matches. CDR3 size: 12 residues. Written as DNA, the CDR3 is TGTGCCAGCGGAGACAGGGTTTCACCCCTCCACTTT. Amino acid sequence: CASGDRVSPLHF.

J is TRBJ1-1 and V is TRBV5-8; D remains unclear. Germline V gene data show CDR1 as SGHTS and CDR2 as YDEGEE. V lost 5 bases and J 2 bases, leaving 10 bases between the germline ends. This CDR3 is built from 13 residues. The CDR3 DNA follows: TGTGCCAGCAGGGCTCGTGGTAACACTGAAGCTTTCTTT. It yields the protein CASRARGNTEAFF.

The CDR3 region has the DNA TGTGCCTGCTCAGGGGCCGACACTTATAATGAAAAACTGTTTTTT. As protein: CACSGADTYNEKLFF. The rearrangement uses TRBV30 and TRBJ1-4, with D possibly matching TRBD1 (6 bases). Germline CDR1 reads GTSNPN; CDR2 reads SVGIG (reference sequence). CDR3 size: 15 residues. V was shortened by 6 bases and J by 4 bases, with 18 bases between the two germline ends.

CDR3 region: CASIGGTGTQYF. Here the CDR3 DNA reads TGTGCCAGCATCGGGGGGACCGGTACGCAGTATTTT. The chain has TRBV12-3 or TRBV12-4 and TRBJ2-3; TRBD2 matches at 7 bases. The CDR3 is 12 residues long. V shed 7 bases, J shed 8 bases, and the junction held 6 bases outside the gene matches.

The V and J genes are TRBV28 and TRBJ2-1; no firm D call. Germline V gene data show CDR1 as MDHEN and CDR2 as SYDVKM. With 3 bases removed from V and 10 bases from J, the gap between germline ends came to 10 bases. The CDR3 is 12 amino acids. The DNA of the CDR3 is TGTGCCAGCAGTTTTCTGGCCTGGGAGCAGTTCTTC. Translating it yields CASSFLAWEQFF.

The V gene is TRBV2, the J gene TRBJ2-5, with 7 bases that match TRBD1. V shed 1 base and J 3 bases; nucleotides not matched to a gene: 8. This CDR3 is 16 amino acids long. In germline, CDR1 is SNHLY, CDR2 FYNNEI. The CDR3 is CASSEVGTGTEETQYF. The CDR3 region has the DNA TGTGCCAGCAGTGAAGTGGGCACCGGGACAGAAGAGACCCAGTACTTC.

The chain links TRBV5-1 to TRBJ1-4; D not certain. CDR3 length: 14 residues. Per germline, CDR1 SGHRS and CDR2 YFSETQ. Trimming removed 1 base at V and 0 bases at J, with 4 bases between. As DNA, the CDR3 is TGCGCCAGCAGCTTGCAGGCAACTAATGAAAAACTGTTTTTT. It specifies CASSLQATNEKLFF.

This chain connects TRBV2 to TRBJ1-5; 9 positions agree with TRBD1. The V gene end was trimmed by 5 bases and the J gene end by 5 bases; junction bases not matched to a gene: 4. Germline V CDR1 and CDR2: SNHLY, FYNNEI. The CDR3 spans 14 residues. CDR3 bases: TGTGCCAGCAGTTTTACAGGGGGCCATCAGCCCCAGCATTTT. This encodes CASSFTGGHQPQHF.

J is TRBJ2-3 and V is TRBV19, with TRBD1 matching over 10 bases. CDR3 length equals 15 residues. CDR1 is LNHDA and CDR2 is SQIVND in the germline V gene (reference sequence). V was clipped by 0 bases and J by 4 bases; unmatched bases: 1. The CDR3 spells CASSIDGQGADTQYF. The CDR3 region has the DNA TGTGCCAGTAGTATAGATGGACAGGGGGCAGATACGCAGTATTTT.

The V gene is TRBV27, the J gene TRBJ2-3, with 8 bases matching TRBD1. Germline trimming cut 4 bases from V and 2 bases from J; bases unmatched to any gene: 11. The CDR3 is 17 residues long. The V gene's germline CDR1 is MNHEY and CDR2 SMNVEV (reference sequence). CDR3 DNA sequence: TGTGCCAGCAGTTCCCGGGACAGGCCATACTCCACAGATACGCAGTATTTT. Translation: CASSSRDRPYSTDTQYF.

CDR3 region: CASSRTGAETEAFF. DNA of the CDR3: TGTGCCAGCAGCCGCACAGGGGCGGAGACTGAAGCTTTCTTT. V and J are TRBV7-2 and TRBJ1-1; TRBD1 matches 7 bases. The V segment lost 5 bases and the J segment 5 bases; nucleotides outside the gene matches: 8. The CDR3 totals 14 residues. Germline V gene lookup returns CDR1 SGHTA and CDR2 FQGNSA.

Comment on this clone: The identical CDR3 is also encoded by other nucleotide sequences in the sample. The chain combines TRBV24-1 with TRBJ2-7, with 9 bases fitting TRBD1. J was trimmed by 4 bases and V by 2 bases; bases with no gene match: 5. Germline assignment: CDR1 KGHDR and CDR2 SFDVKD. The CDR3 extends over 15 amino acids. CDR3 sequence: CATSDSRGTGYEQYF. As DNA, the CDR3 is TGTGCCACCAGTGATTCGCGGGGGACAGGGTACGAGCAGTACTTC.

This chain joins TRBV4-2 and TRBJ2-7; 10 bases are shared with TRBD2. The CDR3 is 17 residues long. CDR1 and CDR2 from the germline V gene are LGHNA and YNFKEQ. V was pared by 1 base and J by 6 bases, with 12 bases of the junction left unmatched. The CDR3 nucleotides read TGTGCCAGCAGCCAAGCGTCTAGCGGGAGCCATGGCGGCGAGCAGTACTTC. It codes for CASSQASSGSHGGEQYF.

The chain carries TRBV18 and TRBJ2-6, with 10 bases lining up with TRBD1. Per the germline V gene, CDR1 is KGHSH and CDR2 is LQKENI. Trimming removed 4 bases from V and 3 bases from J; junction bases left unmatched: 6. The CDR3 totals 17 residues. The CDR3 loop reads CASSLGQGYFGANVLTF. The CDR3 DNA reads TGTGCCAGCTCACTGGGACAGGGGTACTTTGGGGCCAACGTCCTGACTTTC. The full variable domain, with the rest looked up from reference TRBV18 and TRBJ2-6, is NAGVMQNPRHLVRRRGQEARLRCSPMKGHSHVYWYRQLPEEGLKFMVYLQKENIIDESGMPKERFSAEFPKEGPSILRIQQVVRGDSAAYFCASSLGQGYFGANVLTFGAGSRLTVL.

V gene TRBV20-1 combines with J gene TRBJ2-7; D is unresolved. The germline gives CDR1 DFQATT, CDR2 SNEGSKA (reference sequence). The CDR3 extends over 11 amino acids. V dropped 5 bases and J dropped 6 bases, with 11 bases sitting between them. CDR3 sequence: CSASSSGEQYF. The CDR3, as DNA: TGCAGTGCTTCGAGTTCGGGCGAGCAGTACTTC.

This chain joins TRBV10-2 and TRBJ2-7, with a possible D match to TRBD2 (7 bases). Germline CDR1 is WSHSY and CDR2 is SAAADI. V lost 8 bases to trimming and J lost 2 bases, with 25 bases between them. This CDR3 is 17 amino acids long. The CDR3 DNA follows: TGCGCCAGCCCACTACAGTCGTGGGGGGGGCGACCCTACGAGCAGTACTTC. It yields the protein CASPLQSWGGRPYEQYF.

The chain combines TRBV19 with TRBJ2-2; D ambiguous. V lost 5 bases to trimming and J lost 1 base, with 8 bases between them. Per germline, CDR1 LNHDA and CDR2 SQIVND (reference sequence). CDR3 length: 14 residues. CDR3 DNA: TGTGCCAGTAGTCCTCGACAGAACACCGGGGAGCTGTTTTTT. Residues: CASSPRQNTGELFF. The entire variable domain, with the rest obtained from reference TRBV19 and TRBJ2-2, is as follows: DGGITQSPKYLFRKEGQNVTLSCEQNLNHDAMYWYRQDPGQGLRLIYYSQIVNDFQKGDIAEGYSVSREKKESFPLTVTSAQKNPTAFYLCASSPRQNTGELFFGEGSRLTVL.

The V call is TRBV27, the J call TRBJ2-6, with D perhaps matching TRBD1 (6 bases). The V and J ends lost 3 bases and 4 bases respectively, with 16 bases between them. This CDR3 is built from 17 residues. The germline V gene has CDR1 MNHEY and CDR2 SMNVEV (reference sequence). CDR3 DNA: TGTGCCAGCAGTTTTCTCCCCGGACAGCTGGGGGCCAACGTCCTGACTTTC. Its translation is CASSFLPGQLGANVLTF.

The rearrangement links TRBV3-1 (or the pseudogene TRBV3-2) to TRBJ1-4; D not certain. This CDR3 comprises 14 residues. Germline-derived CDR1 and CDR2 are LGHDT and YNNKEL (reference sequence). V dropped 4 bases and J dropped 2 bases, with 8 bases sitting between them. CDR3 sequence: CASSLRETNEKLFF. In DNA, the CDR3 is TGTGCCAGCAGCCTAAGAGAGACTAATGAAAAACTGTTTTTT.

The rearrangement links TRBV11-2 to TRBJ2-5, with TRBD2 matching over 8 bases. Per the germline V gene, CDR1 is SGHAT and CDR2 is FQNNGV. This CDR3 is built from 15 residues. V trimming: 5 bases; J trimming: 5 bases; junction bases outside the gene matches: 10. The CDR3 here is CASSARGGSGETQYF. CDR3 in DNA: TGTGCCAGCAGCGCCCGGGGGGGTAGCGGCGAGACCCAGTACTTC.

The sample holds one count of this clone. The rearrangement uses TRBV30 and TRBJ2-7; 7 bases agree with TRBD2. Germline CDR1 GTSNPN, CDR2 SVGIG (reference sequence). Unmatched junction bases numbered 7, after V lost 2 bases and J lost 3 bases. The CDR3 totals 14 residues. The CDR3 sequence: CAWSWLAANYEQYF. The CDR3 bases are TGTGCCTGGAGTTGGCTAGCGGCAAACTACGAGCAGTACTTC.

This clone was observed once. The rearrangement joins TRBV7-9 to TRBJ2-4; possibly TRBD1 for D (6 bases). CDR3 length: 14 residues. Trimming cost V 4 bases and J 8 bases, with 15 bases left between them. Germline CDR1 and CDR2: SEHNR and FQNEAQ (reference sequence). The CDR3 DNA reads TGTGCCAGCAGCTGGGGGCAGGGTGTAGACATTCAGTACTTC. It translates to CASSWGQGVDIQYF.

The chain recombines TRBV18 with TRBJ2-1, with 8 bases fitting TRBD2. J gave up 3 bases and V 3 bases, and 4 bases lay outside the gene matches. CDR1 and CDR2 (germline): KGHSH, LQKENI. CDR3 length: 15 residues. The CDR3 is CASSPGLAIYNEQFF. In DNA, the CDR3 is TGTGCCAGCTCACCTGGACTAGCTATCTACAATGAGCAGTTCTTC.

The chain carries TRBV9 and TRBJ1-1; 8 positions match TRBD1. Germline V gene lookup returns CDR1 SGDLS and CDR2 YYNGEE. Germline trimming cut 2 bases from V and 5 bases from J; bases unmatched to any gene: 8. The CDR3 extends over 15 amino acids. CDR3 in DNA: TGTGCCAGCAGCGTGGACAGGGAGAGAGAGACTGAAGCTTTCTTT. Its translation: CASSVDRERETEAFF.

This chain uses TRBV27 with TRBJ1-6; D gene unclear. CDR3 length: 15 amino acids. Trimming shortened V by 6 bases and J by 0 bases, and 9 bases separated the two germline ends. Germline CDR1 MNHEY, CDR2 SMNVEV (reference sequence). In nucleotides, the CDR3 is TGTGCCAGCAGACCAGCGAGCTCCTATAATTCACCCCTCCACTTT. It yields the protein CASRPASSYNSPLHF.